A selection of T cell receptor beta chains follows, all from one sample in a study of beta chain features in type 1 diabetes. TCRdb's copy holds only in-frame clones and misses some; the assay was immunoSEQ multiplex PCR. The sample lists 130,000 or so clones; around 8.8% were seen once. Sequenced sample: central memory CD4+ T cells from blood. These receptor sequences come from a man between 25 and 39 years old with type 1 diabetes. The CDR3 runs from the conserved cysteine through the conserved F or W. The order of the fields is D gene, J gene, V gene, clone size, CDR3 DNA, CDR3 protein. D genes are given only for firm matches. Not every row has a clone size; where given, it reads once, few, many or a size class.

TRBD1,TRBJ1-2,TRBV29-1,-,TGCAGCGTTGGGAACAGGGGGAATGGCTACACCTTC,CSVGNRGNGYTF
-,TRBJ2-7,TRBV14,few,TGTGCCAGCAGCCCTAAGCGCCTCTACGAGCAGTACTTC,CASSPKRLYEQYF
TRBD1,TRBJ2-7,TRBV4-3,few,TGCGCCAGCAGCCAAGAAGTTCCGAGACAGGGGTTCTACGAGCAGTACTTC,CASSQEVPRQGFYEQYF
-,TRBJ2-7,TRBV2,few,TGTGCCAGCAGTGAAGCGCAGATGGAGTACGAGCAGTACTTC,CASSEAQMEYEQYF
TRBD1,TRBJ1-1,TRBV5-8,-,TGTGCCAGCAGCTCAAACAGGGGGCTGAAAGCTTTCTTT,CASSSNRGLKAFF
TRBD1,TRBJ1-2,TRBV29-1,few,TGCAGCGTTGAAGCCGGACAGGTTAATTACTGTGGCACCTTC,CSVEAGQVNYCGTF
TRBD1,TRBJ2-7,TRBV18,-,TGTGCCAGCTCAGTGGGACAGCCCTACGAGCAGTACTTC,CASSVGQPYEQYF
-,TRBJ2-1,TRBV4-3,-,TGCGCCAGCAGCCTCGACTTGCGGGGATACAATGAGCAGTTCTTC,CASSLDLRGYNEQFF
-,TRBJ1-2,TRBV13,many,TGTGCCAGCAGCGAGGACAGCCGCTACACCTTC,CASSEDSRYTF
TRBD2,TRBJ2-5,TRBV18,-,TGTGCCAGCTCACCAGGGAGGGTCCAAGAGACCCAGTACTTC,CASSPGRVQETQYF
-,TRBJ2-1,TRBV15,few,TGTGCCACCAGCAGAGATGGCAGGGGCTTTGGGGATGAGCAGTTCTTC,CATSRDGRGFGDEQFF
-,TRBJ1-2,TRBV19,once,TGTGCCAGTAGCCACCCCGGGGATTCTAACTATGGCTACACCTTC,CASSHPGDSNYGYTF
-,TRBJ2-1,TRBV30,few,TGTGCCTGGAGTGTAACACCCCGCGGTGAGCAGTTCTTC,CAWSVTPRGEQFF
TRBD1,TRBJ1-2,TRBV30,-,TGTGCCTTGGACGCGACAGGGGCGAGTGGCTACACCTTC,CALDATGASGYTF
-,TRBJ1-5,TRBV19,-,TGTGCCAGTAGGGGGGCGAGAGGCAATCAGCCCCAGCATTTT,CASRGARGNQPQHF
-,TRBJ2-2,TRBV6-6,few,TGTGCCAGCAGTGTGTCACTTACGGACACCGGGGAGCTGTTTTTT,CASSVSLTDTGELFF
TRBD2,TRBJ2-1,TRBV7-8,few,TGTGCCAGCAGCCGACTTAGCGGGGCGGGTGAGCAGTTCTTC,CASSRLSGAGEQFF
TRBD2,TRBJ2-7,TRBV7-2,few,TGTGCCAGCAGCTTAGGTGGTAGCGGGAGCTCCTACGAGCAGTACTTC,CASSLGGSGSSYEQYF
-,TRBJ1-1,TRBV6-5,few,TGTGCCAGCAGTGACTACTTGACTGGAGCTTTCTTT,CASSDYLTGAFF
TRBD1,TRBJ2-3,TRBV7-2,few,TGTGCCAGCAGCTTAGGGATGGGACAGGCCCCCCACATGTATACGCAGTATTTT,CASSLGMGQAPHMYTQYF
-,TRBJ2-6,TRBV7-3,few,TGTGCCAGCCGCCCAGGGCCAACCTCTGGGGCCAACGTCCTGACTTTC,CASRPGPTSGANVLTF
-,TRBJ2-2,TRBV7-3,-,TGTGCCAGCAGCCTTCGGACACCCAACACCGGGGAGCTGTTTTTT,CASSLRTPNTGELFF
-,TRBJ1-1,TRBV11-3,-,TGTGCCAGCAGCGAAGGACCGGACAGCCCTGAAGCTTTCTTT,CASSEGPDSPEAFF
TRBD1,TRBJ1-1,TRBV7-9,-,TGTGCCAGCAACGAGGGGGGACAGACCCTGAACCCTGAAGCTTTCTTT,CASNEGGQTLNPEAFF
-,TRBJ2-2,TRBV29-1,few,TGCAGCGCCCGAGAGGGGGGGCCTCGTGACGGGGAGCTGTTTTTT,CSAREGGPRDGELFF
-,TRBJ2-1,TRBV7-2,-,TGTGCCAGCAGCTTACAGCGGGACAATGAGCAGTTCTTC,CASSLQRDNEQFF
TRBD2,TRBJ2-3,TRBV6-4,-,TGTGCCAGCAGTGTGGCGGGGGGTGCAGATACGCAGTATTTT,CASSVAGGADTQYF
-,TRBJ2-1,TRBV21-1,-,TGTGCCAGCAGCCAAGCGGGAGACAGGGGAGTAAATGAACCGTTCTTC,CASSQAGDRGVNEPFF
-,TRBJ1-5,TRBV5-1,-,TGCGCCAGCAGCTTGGTCGGCGAGGATCAGCCCCAGCATTTT,CASSLVGEDQPQHF
TRBD1,TRBJ2-7,TRBV2,-,TGTGCCAGCAAGACAGGGCCCACCTACGAGCAGTACTTC,CASKTGPTYEQYF
TRBD1,TRBJ1-6,TRBV28,-,TGTGCCAGCTCCACAGGGGATTCACCCCTCCACTTT,CASSTGDSPLHF
-,TRBJ2-7,TRBV28,-,TGTGCCAGCAGAGTGCCGGACACCTACGAGCAGTACTTC,CASRVPDTYEQYF
-,TRBJ2-2,TRBV9,-,TGTGCCAGCAGCGCAACCGGGACTCCCGACACCGGGGAGCTGTTTTTT,CASSATGTPDTGELFF
-,TRBJ2-3,TRBV5-1,few,TGCGCCAGCAGCCCGGGGGACGGCACGGATACGCAGTATTTT,CASSPGDGTDTQYF
TRBD1,TRBJ2-7,TRBV7-9,-,TGTGCCAGCAGCGGGGGCGGGACAGGGCCCTACGAGCAGTACTTC,CASSGGGTGPYEQYF
-,TRBJ1-5,TRBV28,few,TGTGCCAGCAGGAATGGCGGGGACTACAATCAGCCCCAGCATTTT,CASRNGGDYNQPQHF
-,TRBJ2-1,TRBV14,many,TGTGCCAGCAGCCCCTTTTCCCAGGCTCACTACAATGAGCAGTTCTTC,CASSPFSQAHYNEQFF
TRBD1,TRBJ1-2,TRBV28,few,TGTGCCAGCAGTGCGGGACAGGAGGGTGCCTATGGCTACACCTTC,CASSAGQEGAYGYTF
-,TRBJ2-1,TRBV5-1,few,TGCGCCAGCAGCTTGGCCGGGGATGATTATAGAAATGAGCAGTTCTTC,CASSLAGDDYRNEQFF
-,TRBJ2-7,TRBV27,-,TGTGCCAGCTCCCATCGGCGCGGCTACGAGCAGTACTTC,CASSHRRGYEQYF
TRBD1,TRBJ1-1,TRBV28,few,TGTGCCAGCAGGCTGACAGGGGCCAGGGCTGAAGCTTTCTTT,CASRLTGARAEAFF
-,TRBJ2-1,TRBV7-9,-,TGTGCCAGCAGCTTATTGAACCTCGGGCAGTTCTTC,CASSLLNLGQFF
TRBD2,TRBJ2-3,TRBV29-1,few,TGCAGCGTTGTTGGTTCGGGGGGGAGGTCAGATACGCAGTATTTT,CSVVGSGGRSDTQYF
-,TRBJ2-5,TRBV29-1,few,TGCAGCAGTACTAGGACCGGGGAGACCCAGTACTTC,CSSTRTGETQYF
TRBD1,TRBJ1-6,TRBV4-3,few,TGCGCCAGCAGCCAACCCAGCGGACAGGGGGGGGGTTCACCCCTCCACTTT,CASSQPSGQGGGSPLHF